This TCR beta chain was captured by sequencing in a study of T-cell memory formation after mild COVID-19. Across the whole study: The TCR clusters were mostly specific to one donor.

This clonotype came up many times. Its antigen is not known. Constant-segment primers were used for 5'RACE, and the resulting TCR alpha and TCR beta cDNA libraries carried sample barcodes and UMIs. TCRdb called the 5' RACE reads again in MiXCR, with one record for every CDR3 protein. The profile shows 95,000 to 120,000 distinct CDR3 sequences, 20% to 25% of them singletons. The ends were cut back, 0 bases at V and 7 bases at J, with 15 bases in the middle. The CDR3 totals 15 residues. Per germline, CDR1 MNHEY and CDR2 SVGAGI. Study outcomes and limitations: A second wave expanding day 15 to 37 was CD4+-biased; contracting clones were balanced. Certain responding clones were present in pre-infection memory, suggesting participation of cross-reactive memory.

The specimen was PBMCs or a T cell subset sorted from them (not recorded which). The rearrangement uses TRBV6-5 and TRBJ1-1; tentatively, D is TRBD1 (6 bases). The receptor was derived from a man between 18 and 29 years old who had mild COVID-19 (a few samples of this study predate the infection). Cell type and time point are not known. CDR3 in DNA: TGTGCCAGCAGTTACTCTTTGGACAGCAGCTTTGAAGCTTTCTTT. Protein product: CASSYSLDSSFEAFF.